The rows below give T cell receptor beta chains drawn from one sample of a study of CD8+ T cells in alopecia areata. Clones were read by immunoSEQ multiplex PCR, and TCRdb kept only the in-frame ones, dropping some. The sample lists about 30,000 clones; roughly 60% were seen once. The specimen was NKG2D-high CD8+ T cells sorted from blood. These receptors came from a human donor with alopecia areata. CDR3s include the opening cysteine and the closing phenylalanine or tryptophan. The D gene is left open where the match is weak. For some rows the clone size is stated as once, few or many, or as a class when expanded; others skip it.

clone size	J gene	D gene	V gene	CDR3 DNA	CDR3 protein
NA	TRBJ2-2	NA	TRBV6-6	TGTGCCAGCAGTTACGTGTACACCGGGGAGCTGTTTTTT	CASSYVYTGELFF
NA	TRBJ2-7	NA	TRBV29-1	TGCAGCGCGGTGGGGTACTACGAGCAGTACTTC	CSAVGYYEQYF
NA	TRBJ2-2	NA	TRBV21-1	TGTGCCAGCAACCCGCAAGAAAGAGAAGGCGGGGAGCTGTTTTTT	CASNPQEREGGELFF
NA	TRBJ1-4	NA	TRBV4-1	TGCGCCAGCAGCCAAGATTGGACAGCAACTAATGAAAAACTGTTTTTT	CASSQDWTATNEKLFF
once	TRBJ1-2	TRBD1	TRBV16	TGTGCCAGCAGCCAAACGACAGGGTGGGATGGCTACACCTTC	CASSQTTGWDGYTF
few	TRBJ1-4	NA	TRBV9	TGTGCCAGCAGCGTCGATATCGAAAGCGGGAGCCGAGGTGAAAAACTGTTTTTT	CASSVDIESGSRGEKLFF
NA	TRBJ2-1	TRBD2	TRBV19	TGTGCCAGTAGTATTAGCGGGAATTACAATGAGCAGTTCTTC	CASSISGNYNEQFF
NA	TRBJ2-7	NA	TRBV27	TGTGCCAGCAGTTTAAGTAGCTCCCACGAGCAGTACTTC	CASSLSSSHEQYF
NA	TRBJ2-1	NA	TRBV4-1	TGCGCCAGCAGCCCGACAGAGTACAATGAGCAGTTCTTC	CASSPTEYNEQFF
NA	TRBJ2-2	TRBD1	TRBV5-4	TGTGCCAGCAGCTTGAAAGGGACAGGGGATTTAACCGGGGAGCTGTTTTTT	CASSLKGTGDLTGELFF
NA	TRBJ2-3	NA	TRBV9	TGTGCCAGCAGCGTAGGTGGCCTATCCACAGATACGCAGTATTTT	CASSVGGLSTDTQYF
NA	TRBJ2-1	TRBD2	TRBV27	TGTGCCAGCAGTTCCTCTCCTAGCGGGAGGTGGGATGAGCAGTTCTTC	CASSSSPSGRWDEQFF
few	TRBJ2-1	NA	TRBV7-9	TGTGCCAGCAGCCGGGACTGGGGAAACAATGAGCAGTTCTTC	CASSRDWGNNEQFF
NA	TRBJ2-3	TRBD2	TRBV27	TGTGCCGTACTGACTAGCCGTACGCAGTATTTT	CAVLTSRTQYF
few	TRBJ1-1	NA	TRBV29-1	TGCAGCGTTGAAGTCAGGGGAATGAACACTGAAGCTTTCTTT	CSVEVRGMNTEAFF
NA	TRBJ2-7	NA	TRBV5-1	TGCGCCAGCAGCTTGGAGGGTCCTTCCTACGAGCAGTACTTC	CASSLEGPSYEQYF
NA	TRBJ1-4	NA	TRBV7-6	TGTGCCAGCAGCTTAGAAAGCAGGAGTGGTGAAAAACTGTTTTTT	CASSLESRSGEKLFF
NA	TRBJ2-3	TRBD2	TRBV29-1	TGCAGCGTTGAAGTAGGGGCAACTAGCGGATTTTCCATAGATACGCAGTATTTT	CSVEVGATSGFSIDTQYF
NA	TRBJ1-5	NA	TRBV5-1	TGCGCCAGCAGCTTGACAGGACATCAGCCCCAGCATTTT	CASSLTGHQPQHF
NA	TRBJ2-5	NA	TRBV6-5	TGTGCCAGCAGTTACGAAGAGACCCAGTACTTC	CASSYEETQYF
NA	TRBJ2-7	TRBD2	TRBV9	TGTGCCAGCAGCGCCCCGTCGCGGGGGGGCCTGGGCGAGCAGTACTTC	CASSAPSRGGLGEQYF
NA	TRBJ1-1	NA	TRBV14	TGTGCCAGCAGCCAATACGACGGTATTTTGGTTGAAGCTTTCTTT	CASSQYDGILVEAFF
NA	TRBJ2-3	NA	TRBV27	TGTGCCAGCGGTTCTCCCAGCCTCACAGATACGCAGTATTTT	CASGSPSLTDTQYF
NA	TRBJ2-1	TRBD2	TRBV27	TGTGCCAGCAGTTTATCACTAGCGGCAAACAATGAGCAGTTCTTC	CASSLSLAANNEQFF
medium-sized	TRBJ2-5	TRBD1	TRBV28	TGTGCCAGCCGGGACAGAGAGACCCAGTACTTC	CASRDRETQYF
NA	TRBJ2-2	NA	TRBV30	TGTGCCTGGAGTCCCGGACAAGGGGCCGGGGAGCTGTTTTTT	CAWSPGQGAGELFF
few	TRBJ1-2	TRBD1	TRBV27	TGTGCCAGCAGTTCCTACACGGACAGGCTTCGGGATGGCTACACCTTC	CASSSYTDRLRDGYTF
NA	TRBJ2-7	NA	TRBV7-2	TGTGCCAGCAGCTTTCTTTCGTCCGAGCAGTACTTC	CASSFLSSEQYF
NA	TRBJ2-7	NA	TRBV29-1	TGCAGCGTTGGTTTAGGGACTTCACTCTACGAGCAGTACTTC	CSVGLGTSLYEQYF
NA	TRBJ1-1	TRBD1	TRBV7-9	TGTGCCAGCAGCCTACTCGACAGGGGTTACACTGAAGCTTTCTTT	CASSLLDRGYTEAFF
few	TRBJ2-3	NA	TRBV7-9	TGTGCCAGCAGCTCCCCCGGGCAGAGCACAGATACGCAGTATTTT	CASSSPGQSTDTQYF
NA	TRBJ2-2	TRBD2	TRBV4-1	TGCGCCAGCAGCCTTTATAATAGCGGGATAAACACCGGGGAGCTGTTTTTT	CASSLYNSGINTGELFF
NA	TRBJ1-5	NA	TRBV19	TGTGCCAGTAGTACCACAGGATCCAATCAGCCCCAGCATTTT	CASSTTGSNQPQHF
NA	TRBJ2-1	NA	TRBV6-1	TGTGCCAGCAGTGATGGAACAGGAAGTTACAATGAGCAGTTCTTC	CASSDGTGSYNEQFF
NA	TRBJ1-5	NA	TRBV2	TGTGCCAGCAGTGAAGGACAGCTTCTCCAGCCCCAGCATTTT	CASSEGQLLQPQHF
NA	TRBJ2-3	TRBD1	TRBV5-1	TGCGCCAGCAGCTTGGCGACAGGGGCCGACACAGCAGATACGCAGTATTTT	CASSLATGADTADTQYF
NA	TRBJ1-5	NA	TRBV6-5	TGTGCCAGCAGCCTCGACGGACTTAGCAATCAGCCCCAGCATTTT	CASSLDGLSNQPQHF
NA	TRBJ2-1	NA	TRBV4-1	TGCGCCAGCAGCCTCCGGATGGGGGGTACCTACAATGAGCAGTTCTTC	CASSLRMGGTYNEQFF
once	TRBJ2-7	NA	TRBV4-1	TGCGCCAGCAGCCAAAACTACGAGCAGTACTTC	CASSQNYEQYF
once	TRBJ2-5	TRBD1	TRBV5-1	TGCGCCAGCAGCTTGACGCAGGGGGAGGAGACCCAGTACTTC	CASSLTQGEETQYF